The T cell receptor (beta chain) described here comes from a study of blood T cell repertoires in COVID-19. Assay used: immunoSEQ multiplex PCR; TCRdb lists only in-frame clones, some missing. The table has around 260,000 clones, about 85% seen once; the top ten hold 4%. V lost 1 base to trimming and J lost 17 bases; unmatched junction nucleotides: 13. The CDR3 covers 15 residues. Per the germline V gene, CDR1 is SGHRS and CDR2 is YFSETQ. The rearrangement joins TRBV5-1 to TRBJ1-6; 9 bases line up with TRBD1. The sequence was collected from a man aged 60-69 years who had recovered from COVID-19. The sample taken for sequencing was peripheral blood. CDR3 coding DNA: TGCGCCAGCAGCTTGACAGGGACAGGGAGGACGAGGTTCCACTTT. Translating it yields CASSLTGTGRTRFHF.